A selection of T cell receptor beta chains follows, all from one sample in a study of OX40 agonist ivuxolimab in advanced cancers. The repertoire was sequenced with immunoSEQ multiplex PCR; TCRdb's copy has only in-frame clones and lacks some. The sample holds about 90,000 clones, approximately 90% seen once. This specimen was CD4+ or CD8+ T cells sorted from blood, taken in a trial of the OX40 agonist ivuxolimab. Receptors were obtained from an adult with an advanced solid tumor such as melanoma, head and neck, liver or kidney cancer. The conserved cysteine and the conserved F or W are not part of the CDR3 here. Each record gives: CDR3 length, V gene, clone size, CDR3 protein. Only part of the rows carry a size: once, few, many, or a class if the clone is expanded.

>13|TRBV11-3|-
ASTLGHGEINEQF
>10|TRBV10-1|-
ASSSDTDTQY
>12|TRBV14|-
ASTQTGTSAEQY
>12|TRBV19|few
ASRGTGGPYEQY
>12|TRBV27|-
ASSLFGGNQPQH
>13|TRBV27|-
ASRPAGTMDWEQY
>10|TRBV11-1|once
ASSRDTYEQY
>10|TRBV6-1|-
ATVGGYYGYT
>12|TRBV7-3|once
ASSLMGEIDTQY
>11|TRBV27|-
ASSLGTAYEQY
>11|TRBV27|-
ASSFKENTEAF
>14|TRBV28|-
ASSSLRTGRNYGYT
>11|TRBV29-1|-
SVGRQGGYGYT
>11|TRBV10-3|-
AIMSGDSYEQY
>11|TRBV6-6|-
ASSYVQGYEQY
>14|TRBV4-1|-
ASSERVASGSQEQY
>11|TRBV30|-
AWSETSQETQY
>11|TRBV10-3|few
AISAAGAGEQY
>13|TRBV5-4|-
ASSLGLPGDNEQF
>13|TRBV5-1|-
ASSSRQGATDTQY
>12|TRBV7-2|-
ASSSGTGDYEQY
>14|TRBV4-1|-
ASSPPEEGGSGELF
>9|TRBV10-3|-
AISERYEQY
>9|TRBV30|-
AWSGGNTIY
>13|TRBV27|-
ASSHPSGRTDTQY
>10|TRBV2|-
ASGTGDTEAF
>11|TRBV29-1|-
SVEGMGRGELF
>9|TRBV30|once
ACQGAYGYT
>14|TRBV7-3|-
ASSFRVAGGSDTQY
>12|TRBV6-1|-
ASSESYRSYEQY
>12|TRBV2|once
ASSGRGRGQPQH
>14|TRBV6-5|-
ASSYSLRGSKNEQF
>14|TRBV11-2|once
ASSSSGLAGGNEQY
>13|TRBV11-1|-
ASSLGQGQGYEQY
>12|TRBV2|-
ASSGGIGANVLT
>13|TRBV7-2|-
ASSSDYLSTDTQY
>13|TRBV6-6|-
ASSYSILREDGYT
>13|TRBV5-5|-
ASSAGTGRPYEQY
>15|TRBV7-3|-
ASSQTGPGLNNYGYT
>11|TRBV18|-
ASSPTGSRGYT
>15|TRBV28|-
ASSSRTSGPSTDTQY
>13|TRBV11-1|-
ASRHPGQSSYEQY
>16|TRBV7-3|-
ASSLTPDRVSGANVLT
>12|TRBV7-9|-
ASSPPDRGGEQY
>9|TRBV27|-
ASRQGYEQY
>13|TRBV9|-
ASSVSGQFNQPQH
>13|TRBV7-2|-
ASSFAGFGYNEQF
>11|TRBV6-4|once
ASSYEGAGEQY
>10|TRBV6-1|-
ASRMGNTEAF
>12|TRBV6-1|-
ASSWGQGGNEQF